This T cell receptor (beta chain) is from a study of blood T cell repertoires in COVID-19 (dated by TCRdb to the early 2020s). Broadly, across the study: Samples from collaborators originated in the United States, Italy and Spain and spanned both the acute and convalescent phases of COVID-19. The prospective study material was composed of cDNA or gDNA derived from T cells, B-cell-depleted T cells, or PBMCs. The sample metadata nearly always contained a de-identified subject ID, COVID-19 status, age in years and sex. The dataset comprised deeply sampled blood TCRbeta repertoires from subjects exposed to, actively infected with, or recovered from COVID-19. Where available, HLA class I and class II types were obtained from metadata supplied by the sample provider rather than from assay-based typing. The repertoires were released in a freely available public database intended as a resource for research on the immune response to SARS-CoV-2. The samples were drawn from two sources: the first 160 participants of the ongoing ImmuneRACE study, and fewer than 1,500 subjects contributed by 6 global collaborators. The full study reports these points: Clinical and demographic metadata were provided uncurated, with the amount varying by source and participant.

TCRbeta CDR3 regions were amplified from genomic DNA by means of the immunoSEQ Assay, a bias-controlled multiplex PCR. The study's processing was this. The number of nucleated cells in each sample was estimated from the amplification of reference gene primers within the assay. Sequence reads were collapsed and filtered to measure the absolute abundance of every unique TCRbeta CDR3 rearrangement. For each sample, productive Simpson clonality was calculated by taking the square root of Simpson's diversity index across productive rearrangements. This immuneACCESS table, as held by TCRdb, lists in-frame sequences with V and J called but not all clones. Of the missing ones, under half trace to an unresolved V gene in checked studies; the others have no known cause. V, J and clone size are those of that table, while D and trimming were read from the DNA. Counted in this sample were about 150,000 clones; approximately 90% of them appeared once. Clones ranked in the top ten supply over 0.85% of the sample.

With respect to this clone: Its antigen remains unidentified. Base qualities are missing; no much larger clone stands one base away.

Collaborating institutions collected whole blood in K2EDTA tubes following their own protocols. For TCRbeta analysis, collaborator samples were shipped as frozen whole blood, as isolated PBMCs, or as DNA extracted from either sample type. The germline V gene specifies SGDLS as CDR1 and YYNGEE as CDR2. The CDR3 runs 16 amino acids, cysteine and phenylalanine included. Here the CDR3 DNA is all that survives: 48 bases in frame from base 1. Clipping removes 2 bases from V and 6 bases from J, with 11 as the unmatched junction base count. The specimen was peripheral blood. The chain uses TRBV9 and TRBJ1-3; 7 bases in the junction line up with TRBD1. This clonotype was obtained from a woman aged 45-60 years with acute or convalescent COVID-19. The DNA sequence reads TGTGCCAGCAGCGTGTCCGGGACAGTTAGTGAAAACACCATATATTTT. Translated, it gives CASSVSGTVSENTIYF.